These 21 T cell receptor beta chains were all obtained from the same sample, sequenced in a study of beta chain features in type 1 diabetes. Of the isolated RNA, all was reverse transcribed, and so the sequenced material was expressed TCRB transcripts. Measured with immunoSEQ multiplex PCR; TCRdb has only the in-frame clones, and not every one. Among around 690,000 clones listed, roughly an eighth were seen once. Study-wide findings and caveats: When Type 1 diabetes patients were examined, their TCRB CDR3s proved moderately but significantly shorter in all four CD4+ subsets.

Their antigens are not known. Material: naive CD4+ T cells from blood. The receptor source for this set is a man between 25 and 39 years old with type 1 diabetes.

Notes on this clone: This same CDR3 is encoded by further DNA sequences in the sample. V is TRBV28 and J is TRBJ2-5; D is unclear. Germline V gives CDR1 MDHEN, CDR2 SYDVKM. V lost 2 bases and J 5 bases, leaving 9 bases between the germline ends. The CDR3 runs to 13 residues. In nucleotides, the CDR3 is TGTGCCAGCAGTTTAGGGCGCAAGGAGACCCAGTACTTC. It specifies CASSLGRKETQYF.

The table lists this clone with a few counts. Within the sample, other DNA sequences also encode this same CDR3. This chain joins TRBV9 and TRBJ1-5; D not certain. This CDR3 has 13 amino acids. V lost 4 bases and J 2 bases, leaving 7 bases between the germline ends. Germline V gene lookup returns CDR1 SGDLS and CDR2 YYNGEE. CDR3 bases: TGTGCCAGCAGCCCCGACGGCAATCAGCCCCAGCATTTT. Translated, it gives CASSPDGNQPQHF.

The chain combines TRBV19 with TRBJ2-1; D not resolved. Trimming stripped 5 bases from V and 6 bases from J, with 11 bases between. In germline, CDR1 is LNHDA, CDR2 SQIVND (reference sequence). The CDR3 totals 13 residues. CDR3 loop: CASSEPPRNEQFF. The CDR3 DNA is TGTGCCAGTAGTGAGCCCCCCCGCAATGAGCAGTTCTTC. Using reference TRBV19 and TRBJ2-1 for the parts outside the CDR3, the full variable domain is DGGITQSPKYLFRKEGQNVTLSCEQNLNHDAMYWYRQDPGQGLRLIYYSQIVNDFQKGDIAEGYSVSREKKESFPLTVTSAQKNPTAFYLCASSEPPRNEQFFGPGTRLTVL.

V usage is TRBV5-1 and J usage is TRBJ2-7; either TRBD1 or TRBD2 may supply D (5 bases each). The V gene lost 1 base and the J gene lost 2 bases, with 10 bases spanning the gap. Germline CDR1 SGHRS, CDR2 YFSETQ. The CDR3 has 14 amino acids. CDR3 DNA: TGCGCCAGCAGCTTGTTCTGGGGGACCTACGAGCAGTACTTC. This codes for CASSLFWGTYEQYF.

This clone was seen a handful of times. The V call is TRBV7-8, the J call TRBJ2-3; D is perhaps TRBD1 or TRBD2 (5 bases each). The CDR3 loop spans 16 amino acids. Germline CDR1 reads SGHVS; CDR2 reads FQNEAQ. Trimming removed 2 bases from V and 4 bases from J, with 16 bases in between. CDR3 in DNA: TGTGCCAGCAGCTTAACGGGACCAGGAGCCCCAGATACGCAGTATTTT. This codes for CASSLTGPGAPDTQYF.

The chain's CDR3 is CASNIQGYTGELFF. In nucleotides, the CDR3 is TGTGCCAGCAACATACAGGGGTACACCGGGGAGCTGTTTTTT. The chain links TRBV6-5 to TRBJ2-2; TRBD1 matches at 7 bases. In germline, CDR1 is MNHEY, CDR2 SVGAGI. The CDR3 is 14 residues long. The V segment lost 7 bases and the J segment 3 bases; nucleotides outside the gene matches: 5.

This sequence joins TRBV4-2 and TRBJ2-2; no clear D gene. The CDR3 spans 17 residues. The V and J ends lost 0 bases and 8 bases respectively, with 19 bases between them. Per the germline V gene, CDR1 is LGHNA and CDR2 is YNFKEQ. The CDR3 DNA sequence: TGTGCCAGCAGCCAAGATAGTATCCCCCCGGGTTCGGGGGAGCTGTTTTTT. It translates to CASSQDSIPPGSGELFF.

This clone has just a few counts. This sequence joins TRBV5-6 and TRBJ2-7, with D uncertain. CDR1 and CDR2 (germline): SGHDT, YYEEEE. V was cut by 2 bases and J by 5 bases, with 5 bases left in between. There are 11 residues in the CDR3. The CDR3 DNA is TGTGCCAGCAGCTTAGTGGACGAGCAGTACTTC. Translating it yields CASSLVDEQYF.

This clone was counted between two and nine times. The chain recombines TRBV14 with TRBJ1-5; D gene ambiguous. The CDR3 spans 13 residues. Deletions cut 1 base from V and 4 bases from J, with 5 bases between. CDR1 and CDR2 from the germline V gene are SGHDN and FVKESK. The CDR3 coding sequence is TGTGCCAGCAGCCAAGGAAAAAATCAGCCCCAGCATTTT. Its protein is CASSQGKNQPQHF.

The table lists this clone with a few counts. The gene calls are TRBV11-2 and TRBJ1-6; D is undetermined. With 3 bases removed from V and 7 bases from J, the gap between germline ends came to 16 bases. The CDR3 runs 16 residues. Per germline, CDR1 SGHAT and CDR2 FQNNGV. The CDR3 DNA sequence: TGTGCCAGCAGCTTTCTCCTCCGCGGTTACAATTCACCCCTCCACTTT. Protein: CASSFLLRGYNSPLHF.

The chain carries TRBV5-1 and TRBJ2-3; D may match TRBD1 or TRBD2 (5 bases each). Trimming stripped 4 bases from V and 3 bases from J, with 15 bases between. Germline V gene sequence: CDR1 SGHRS, CDR2 YFSETQ. The CDR3 loop spans 15 amino acids. The CDR3 sequence: CASSPLGTLTDTQYF. DNA for the CDR3: TGCGCCAGCAGCCCGCTAGGGACCTTGACAGATACGCAGTATTTT.

There are a few counts of this clone. V gene TRBV29-1 combines with J gene TRBJ2-2, with TRBD2 matching over 7 bases. The CDR3 is made up of 15 amino acids. V lost 5 bases, J lost 0 bases, and 6 bases stayed unmatched. CDR1 is SQVTM and CDR2 is ANQGSEA in the germline V gene. CDR3 nucleotides: TGCAGCGTTAGAAAGAGCGGGGCGAACACCGGGGAGCTGTTTTTT. Translation: CSVRKSGANTGELFF.

This clone has just a few counts. The CDR3 here is CASSIRDGHYGYTF. The DNA of the CDR3 is TGTGCCAGCAGCATAAGGGACGGCCACTATGGCTACACCTTC. The chain has TRBV5-6 and TRBJ1-2; TRBD1 is a possible D gene (5 bases). From germline, CDR1 is SGHDT and CDR2 YYEEEE. The CDR3 covers 14 residues. The germline V and J ends were trimmed by 4 bases and 3 bases, with 13 bases remaining between them.

This clone was counted a few times. The V gene is TRBV29-1, the J gene TRBJ2-5; tentatively, D is TRBD1 (6 bases). Germline CDR1 SQVTM, CDR2 ANQGSEA. This CDR3 region has 13 residues. V lost 6 bases, J lost 1 base, and 12 bases lay in between. CDR3 sequence reads: CSVGGQFQETQYF. The CDR3, as DNA: TGCAGCGTGGGTGGACAGTTCCAAGAGACCCAGTACTTC.

V is TRBV4-3 and J is TRBJ1-2, with a weak D call TRBD1 (5 bases). Trimming pared 4 bases from V and 3 bases from J, leaving 15 bases between. The CDR3 totals 15 residues. Germline V gene data show CDR1 as LGHNA and CDR2 as YSLEER. The CDR3 coding sequence is TGCGCCAGCAGCCTTATCCGGGACTTAGACTATGGCTACACCTTC. It yields the protein CASSLIRDLDYGYTF.

Here the CDR3 reads CASSGHLSNQPQHF. DNA of the CDR3: TGTGCCAGCAGTGGACACCTTAGCAATCAGCCCCAGCATTTT. The gene calls are TRBV6-6 and TRBJ1-5; tentatively, D is TRBD1 (5 bases). Trimming took 5 bases from V and 0 from J, leaving 8 bases between them. CDR1 MNHNY and CDR2 SVGAGI come from the germline V gene (reference sequence). This CDR3 is built from 14 residues.

The V gene is TRBV7-2, the J gene TRBJ2-1; D remains ambiguous. Germline values: CDR1 SGHTA, CDR2 FQGNSA. The germline V and J ends were trimmed by 2 bases and 5 bases, with 13 bases remaining between them. The CDR3 consists of 15 residues. Here the CDR3 reads CASSLRSWGNNEQFF. CDR3 nucleotides: TGTGCCAGCAGCTTAAGGTCTTGGGGAAACAATGAGCAGTTCTTC.

The table lists this clone with a few counts. For the CDR3, the DNA is TGTGCCAGCAGCTCGGGACAGGTCTATAATTCACCCCTCCACTTT. Amino acids: CASSSGQVYNSPLHF. This chain uses TRBV7-2 with TRBJ1-6, with 8 bases fitting TRBD1. The length of the CDR3 is 15 residues. The V segment lost 4 bases and the J segment 3 bases; nucleotides outside the gene matches: 2. CDR1 SGHTA and CDR2 FQGNSA come from the germline V gene.

The table lists this clone with a few counts. The V gene is TRBV4-3, the J gene TRBJ1-1; no definite D call. Trimming removed 0 bases at V and 0 bases at J, with 8 bases between. Germline loops: CDR1 LGHNA, CDR2 YSLEER. CDR3 length: 15 residues. The CDR3 reads CASSQDASVNTEAFF. The CDR3 region has the DNA TGCGCCAGCAGCCAAGATGCCTCCGTGAACACTGAAGCTTTCTTT.

This chain links TRBV11-2 with TRBJ2-1, with unresolved D. CDR1 is SGHAT and CDR2 is FQNNGV in the germline V gene. The CDR3 runs to 15 residues. Trimming left V 0 bases short and J 0 bases short, with 6 bases between. The CDR3 spells CASSLEDSSYNEQFF. The CDR3 nucleotides are TGTGCCAGCAGCTTAGAGGATAGCTCCTACAATGAGCAGTTCTTC.

The J gene is TRBJ2-7, the V gene TRBV5-1, with D tentatively TRBD1 (6 bases). V was shortened by 0 bases and J by 3 bases, with 13 bases between the two germline ends. In germline, CDR1 is SGHRS, CDR2 YFSETQ. The CDR3 length is 15 residues. The CDR3 here is CASSLVGDTFYEQYF. The CDR3 DNA is TGCGCCAGCAGCTTGGTGGGGGACACCTTCTACGAGCAGTACTTC. Complete variable domain (other parts from reference TRBV5-1 and TRBJ2-7): KAGVTQTPRYLIKTRGQQVTLSCSPISGHRSVSWYQQTPGQGLQFLFEYFSETQRNKGNFPGRFSGRQFSNSRSEMNVSTLELGDSALYLCASSLVGDTFYEQYFGPGTRLTVT.